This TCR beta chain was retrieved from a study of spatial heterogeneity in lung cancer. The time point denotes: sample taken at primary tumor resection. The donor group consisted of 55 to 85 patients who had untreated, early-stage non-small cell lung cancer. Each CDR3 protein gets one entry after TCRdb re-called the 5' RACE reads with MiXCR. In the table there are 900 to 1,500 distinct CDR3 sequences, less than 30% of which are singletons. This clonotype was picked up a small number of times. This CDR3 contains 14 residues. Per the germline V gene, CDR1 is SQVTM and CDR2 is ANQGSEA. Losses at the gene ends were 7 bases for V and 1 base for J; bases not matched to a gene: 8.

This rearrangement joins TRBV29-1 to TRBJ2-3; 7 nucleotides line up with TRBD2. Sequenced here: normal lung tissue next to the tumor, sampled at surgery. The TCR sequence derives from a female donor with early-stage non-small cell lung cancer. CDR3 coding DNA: TGCAGCGCCACCATCCTAGCGGGCACAGATACGCAGTATTTT. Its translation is CSATILAGTDTQYF.